This T cell receptor (beta chain) was sequenced during a study of blood T cell repertoires in COVID-19. Across the study: Acute and convalescent COVID-19 samples came from the United States, Italy and Spain. The cDNA or gDNA used as material had been derived from T cells, B-cell-depleted T cells, or PBMCs.

Followed over time, Seattle patients had been enrolled while infection was active. Authors' data handling: Amplified reference gene primers provided the basis for estimating nucleated cell counts. TCRdb's table, derived via immunoSEQ multiplex PCR, lists solely in-frame clones and lacks some. That table gives V, J and clone size, and the DNA gave D and trimming. The sample lists about 170,000 clones; more than 85% were seen once. Germline values: CDR1 SGHAT, CDR2 FQNNGV. The CDR3 contains 12 residues. V lost 5 bases and J 5 bases, leaving 9 bases between the germline ends. The sequencing sample was made of peripheral blood. This TCR was recovered from a woman aged 80 or older with COVID-19, enrolled during active disease. J is TRBJ1-2 and V is TRBV11-2, with TRBD1 as a possible D gene (6 bases). In nucleotides, the CDR3 is TGTGCCAGCAGCCTAGGACAGTATGGCTACACCTTC. Its protein product is CASSLGQYGYTF.